The rows below give T cell receptor beta chains drawn from one sample of a study of T cell responses to AZD1222 COVID-19 vaccine. TCRdb's copy holds only in-frame clones and misses some; the assay was immunoSEQ multiplex PCR. The table lists more than 120,000 clones, about 90% of them singletons. This sample comprised peripheral blood, obtained 28 days after the second AZD1222 dose. The receptors come from an adult who received the AZD1222 COVID-19 vaccine. Both conserved end residues are part of each CDR3. The D gene is left open where the match is weak. Clone size, where shown, is once, few, many, or a class for clones that have expanded.

CDR3	DNA	V	J	D	size
CASSLGGGAANEKLFF	TGTGCCAGCAGCTTAGGCGGAGGGGCGGCTAATGAAAAACTGTTTTTT	TRBV7-9	TRBJ1-4	.	few
CASRDRPGRHSGNTIYF	TGTGCCAGCAGGGATCGCCCGGGACGCCACTCTGGAAACACCATATATTTT	TRBV2	TRBJ1-3	.	.
CASSQTPNSPLHF	TGTGCCAGCAGTCAGACCCCTAATTCACCCCTCCACTTT	TRBV14	TRBJ1-6	.	.
CAWQKPGLANEKLFF	TGTGCCTGGCAGAAACCAGGGTTGGCTAATGAAAAACTGTTTTTT	TRBV30	TRBJ1-4	.	.
CASLDGESTYEQYF	TGTGCCTCCCTGGACGGGGAATCTACCTACGAGCAGTACTTC	TRBV10-3	TRBJ2-7	.	.
CASSLNEQGSGEKLFF	TGTGCCAGCAGCTTAAACGAACAGGGATCAGGCGAAAAACTGTTTTTT	TRBV7-6	TRBJ1-4	.	.
CASSMVVNEKLFF	TGTGCCAGCAGTATGGTCGTTAATGAAAAACTGTTTTTT	TRBV6-5	TRBJ1-4	.	.
CASSDTGTPNTGELFF	TGTGCCAGCAGCGATACCGGGACGCCGAACACCGGGGAGCTGTTTTTT	TRBV7-3	TRBJ2-2	.	once
CASRETGGGQPQHF	TGTGCCAGCAGGGAGACAGGGGGAGGTCAGCCCCAGCATTTT	TRBV6-5	TRBJ1-5	TRBD1	.
CASSETWNSNQPQHF	TGTGCCAGCAGTGAAACCTGGAATAGCAATCAGCCCCAGCATTTT	TRBV6-1	TRBJ1-5	.	.
CASSPPKTSGVTDTQYF	TGTGCCAGTAGTCCACCAAAGACTAGCGGGGTCACGGATACGCAGTATTTT	TRBV19	TRBJ2-3	TRBD2	.
CASSIYRNTEAFF	TGTGCCAGTAGTATATACAGGAACACTGAAGCTTTCTTT	TRBV19	TRBJ1-1	.	.
CAWMGSEKLFF	TGTGCCTGGATGGGAAGTGAAAAACTGTTTTTT	TRBV30	TRBJ1-4	.	.
CASGFTLAGSTDTQYF	TGTGCTAGTGGTTTCACACTAGCGGGTAGCACAGATACGCAGTATTTT	TRBV12-5	TRBJ2-3	TRBD2	.
CASSPRDRVTEAFF	TGTGCCAGCAGCCCGAGGGACAGGGTAACTGAAGCTTTCTTT	TRBV7-3	TRBJ1-1	TRBD1	.
CASSRILTGINSPLHF	TGTGCCAGCAGTCGAATTTTGACAGGGATTAATTCACCCCTCCACTTT	TRBV7-2	TRBJ1-6	TRBD1	.
CASSLVGGANTEAFF	TGTGCCAGCTCCTTAGTGGGGGGCGCGAACACTGAAGCTTTCTTT	TRBV6-5	TRBJ1-1	.	.
CASSPRQGPNYGYTF	TGTGCCAGCAGCCCCCGACAGGGGCCTAACTATGGCTACACCTTC	TRBV7-3	TRBJ1-2	TRBD1	.
CASSQGPRTGWNTEAFF	TGTGCCAGCAGCCAAGGGCCAAGGACAGGGTGGAACACTGAAGCTTTCTTT	TRBV3-1/TRBV3-2	TRBJ1-1	TRBD1	.
CASSEVQGAWNSPLHF	TGTGCCAGCAGTGAAGTTCAGGGGGCTTGGAATTCACCCCTCCACTTT	TRBV6-1	TRBJ1-6	TRBD1	.
CASSLVEGNEQFF	TGCGCCAGCAGCTTGGTAGAGGGGAATGAGCAGTTCTTC	TRBV5-1	TRBJ2-1	.	.
CASSRGSSYNSPLHF	TGTGCCAGCAGCCGGGGGAGCTCCTATAATTCACCCCTCCACTTT	TRBV7-9	TRBJ1-6	.	few